The clone carrying this T cell receptor (beta chain) was seen more than once but under ten times. The target antigen is unknown. V lost 5 bases and J lost 3, with 20 bases in between. The CDR3 is 16 residues long. Germline values: CDR1 DFQATT, CDR2 SNEGSKA (reference sequence). TCR alpha and TCR beta cDNA libraries carrying sample barcodes and UMIs came from 5'RACE with constant-segment primers. MiXCR, applied by TCRdb to the 5' RACE reads, yields one record per CDR3 protein. The table has fewer than 150,000 distinct CDR3 sequences, roughly 13% seen once; the top ten hold 28%. The entry originates in a study of T-cell memory formation after mild COVID-19. Background on the study: TCR clusters showed largely donor specificity.

Overall study results and limits: There were some responding clones in pre-infection memory, which suggested that cross-reactive memory had joined. Later expanders leaned CD4+, whereas day 15 to 85 contracting clones were balanced CD4/CD8.

Material for sequencing was PBMCs or a T cell subset sorted from them (not recorded which). The J gene is TRBJ2-1, the V gene TRBV20-1; D assignment may be TRBD1 or TRBD2 (5 bases each). The source of this sequence is an adult woman who had mild COVID-19 (a few samples of this study predate the infection). Cell type and time point are not known. The DNA of the CDR3 is TGCAGTGCTGGAGCCCCTCCGGGGCCTCACTACAATGAGCAGTTCTTC. This gives the protein CSAGAPPGPHYNEQFF.